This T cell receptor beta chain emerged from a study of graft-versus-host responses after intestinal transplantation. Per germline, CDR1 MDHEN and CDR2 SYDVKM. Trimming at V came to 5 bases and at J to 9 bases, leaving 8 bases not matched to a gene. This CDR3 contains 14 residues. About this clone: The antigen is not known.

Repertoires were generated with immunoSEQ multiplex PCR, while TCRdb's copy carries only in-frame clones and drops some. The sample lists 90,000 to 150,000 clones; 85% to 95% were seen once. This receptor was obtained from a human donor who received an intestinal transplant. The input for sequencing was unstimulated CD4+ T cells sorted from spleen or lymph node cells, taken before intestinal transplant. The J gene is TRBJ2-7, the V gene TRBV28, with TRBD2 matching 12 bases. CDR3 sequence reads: CASSGLAGSTGQYF. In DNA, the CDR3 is TGTGCCAGCAGTGGACTAGCGGGAAGCACCGGGCAGTACTTC.